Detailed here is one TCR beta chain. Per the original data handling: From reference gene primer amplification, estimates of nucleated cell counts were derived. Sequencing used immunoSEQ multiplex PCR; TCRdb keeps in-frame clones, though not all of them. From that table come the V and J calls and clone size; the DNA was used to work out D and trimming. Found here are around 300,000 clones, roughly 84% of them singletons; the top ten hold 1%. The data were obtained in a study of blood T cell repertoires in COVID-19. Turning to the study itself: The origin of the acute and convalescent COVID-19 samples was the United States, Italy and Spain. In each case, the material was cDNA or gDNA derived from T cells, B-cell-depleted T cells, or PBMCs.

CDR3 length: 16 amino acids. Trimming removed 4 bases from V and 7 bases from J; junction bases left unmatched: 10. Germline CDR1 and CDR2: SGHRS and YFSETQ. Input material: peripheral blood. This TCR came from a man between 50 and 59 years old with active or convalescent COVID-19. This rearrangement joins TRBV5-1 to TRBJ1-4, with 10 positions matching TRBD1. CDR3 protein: CASSDPRDRGTEKLFF. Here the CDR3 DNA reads TGCGCCAGCAGCGACCCCCGGGACAGGGGAACTGAAAAACTGTTTTTT.